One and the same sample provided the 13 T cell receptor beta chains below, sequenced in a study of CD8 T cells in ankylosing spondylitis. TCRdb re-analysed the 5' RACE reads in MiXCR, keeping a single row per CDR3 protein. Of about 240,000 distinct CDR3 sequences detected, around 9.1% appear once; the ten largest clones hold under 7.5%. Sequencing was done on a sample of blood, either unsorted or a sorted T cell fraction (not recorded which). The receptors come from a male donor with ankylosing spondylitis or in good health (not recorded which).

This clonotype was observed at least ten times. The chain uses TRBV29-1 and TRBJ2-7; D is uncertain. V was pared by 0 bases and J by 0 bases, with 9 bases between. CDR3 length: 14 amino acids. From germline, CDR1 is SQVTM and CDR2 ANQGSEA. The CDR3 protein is CSVEDSADSYEQYF. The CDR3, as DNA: TGCAGCGTTGAAGATTCGGCAGACTCCTACGAGCAGTACTTC.

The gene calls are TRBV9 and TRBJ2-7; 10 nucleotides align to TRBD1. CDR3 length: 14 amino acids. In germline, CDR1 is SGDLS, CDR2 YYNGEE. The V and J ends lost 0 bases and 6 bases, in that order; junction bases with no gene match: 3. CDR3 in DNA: TGTGCCAGCAGCGTAGGGGACAGGGGAGTCGAGCAGTACTTC. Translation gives CASSVGDRGVEQYF.

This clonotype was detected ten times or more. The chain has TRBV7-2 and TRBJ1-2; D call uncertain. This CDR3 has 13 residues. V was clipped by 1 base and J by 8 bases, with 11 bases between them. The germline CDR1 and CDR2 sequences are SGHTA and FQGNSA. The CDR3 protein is CASSLEREAGYTF. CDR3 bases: TGTGCCAGCAGCTTAGAAAGGGAGGCGGGCTACACCTTC.

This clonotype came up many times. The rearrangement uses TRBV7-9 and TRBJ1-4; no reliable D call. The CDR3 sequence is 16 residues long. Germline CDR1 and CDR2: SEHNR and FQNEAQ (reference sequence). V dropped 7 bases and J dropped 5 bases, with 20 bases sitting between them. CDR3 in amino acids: CASNPGGGGKNEKLFF. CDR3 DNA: TGTGCCAGCAACCCTGGAGGTGGTGGAAAAAATGAAAAACTGTTTTTT.

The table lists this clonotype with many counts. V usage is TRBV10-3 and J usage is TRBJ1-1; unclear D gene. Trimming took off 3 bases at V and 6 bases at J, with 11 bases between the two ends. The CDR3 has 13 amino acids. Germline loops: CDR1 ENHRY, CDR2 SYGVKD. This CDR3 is CAISDGPPAEAFF. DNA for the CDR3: TGTGCCATCAGTGACGGGCCCCCCGCTGAAGCTTTCTTT.

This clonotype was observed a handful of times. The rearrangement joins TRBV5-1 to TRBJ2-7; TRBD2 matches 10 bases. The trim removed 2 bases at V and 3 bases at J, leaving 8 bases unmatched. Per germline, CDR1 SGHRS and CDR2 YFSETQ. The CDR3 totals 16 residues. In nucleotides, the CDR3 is TGCGCCAGCAGCTTATCCGGGACTAGCGTGATCTACGAGCAGTACTTC. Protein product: CASSLSGTSVIYEQYF.

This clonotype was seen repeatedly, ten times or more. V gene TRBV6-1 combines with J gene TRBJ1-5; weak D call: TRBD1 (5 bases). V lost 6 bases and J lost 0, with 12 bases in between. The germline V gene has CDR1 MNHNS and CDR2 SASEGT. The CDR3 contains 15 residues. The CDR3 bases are TGTGCCAGCAGCGGCGGGACGAATAGCAATCAGCCCCAGCATTTT. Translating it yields CASSGGTNSNQPQHF.

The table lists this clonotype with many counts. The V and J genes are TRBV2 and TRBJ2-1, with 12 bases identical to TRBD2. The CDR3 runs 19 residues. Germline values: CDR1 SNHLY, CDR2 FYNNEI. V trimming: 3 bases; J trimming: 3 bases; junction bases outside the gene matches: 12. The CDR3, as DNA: TGTGCCAGCAGTGAGGTCACTAGCGGGAGGCCGACACACTACAATGAGCAGTTCTTC. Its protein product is CASSEVTSGRPTHYNEQFF.

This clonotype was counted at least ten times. The CDR3 spells CAIRATGLPYEQYF. CDR3 sequence (DNA): TGTGCCATCAGGGCTACAGGGTTGCCTTACGAGCAGTACTTC. V gene TRBV10-3 combines with J gene TRBJ2-7; D may be TRBD1 (6 bases). The V and J ends lost 6 bases and 4 bases respectively, with 16 bases between them. Germline-derived CDR1 and CDR2 are ENHRY and SYGVKD. The CDR3 sequence is 14 residues long.

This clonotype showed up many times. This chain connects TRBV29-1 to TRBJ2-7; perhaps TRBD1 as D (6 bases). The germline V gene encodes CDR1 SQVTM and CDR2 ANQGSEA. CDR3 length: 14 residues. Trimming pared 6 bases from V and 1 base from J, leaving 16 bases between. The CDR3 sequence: CSVSQGTSSYEQYF. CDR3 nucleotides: TGCAGCGTCTCGCAAGGGACATCTTCCTACGAGCAGTACTTC.

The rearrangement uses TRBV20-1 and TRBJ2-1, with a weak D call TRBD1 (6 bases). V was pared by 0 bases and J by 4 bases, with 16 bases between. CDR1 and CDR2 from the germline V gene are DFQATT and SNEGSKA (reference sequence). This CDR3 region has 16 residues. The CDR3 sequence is CSAREQQGILYNEQFF. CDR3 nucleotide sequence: TGCAGTGCTAGAGAGCAACAGGGAATATTGTACAATGAGCAGTTCTTC.

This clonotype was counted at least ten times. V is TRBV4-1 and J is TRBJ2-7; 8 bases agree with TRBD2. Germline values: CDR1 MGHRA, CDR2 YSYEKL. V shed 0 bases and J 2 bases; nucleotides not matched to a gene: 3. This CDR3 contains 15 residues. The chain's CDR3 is CASSQDSGIAYEQYF. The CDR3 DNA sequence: TGCGCCAGCAGCCAAGATAGCGGGATTGCCTACGAGCAGTACTTC.

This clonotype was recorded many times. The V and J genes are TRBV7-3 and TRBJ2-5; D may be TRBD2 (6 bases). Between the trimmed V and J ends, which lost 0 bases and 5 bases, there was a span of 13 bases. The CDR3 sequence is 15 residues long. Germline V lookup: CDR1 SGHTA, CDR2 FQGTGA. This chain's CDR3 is CASSLTNGRGETQYF. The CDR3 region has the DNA TGTGCCAGCAGCTTAACTAACGGACGGGGGGAGACCCAGTACTTC.